This T cell receptor (beta chain) was documented in a study of control samples from healthy donors and cancer patients. The ends were cut back, 5 bases at V and 7 bases at J, with 20 bases in the middle. The germline gives CDR1 SEHNR, CDR2 FQNEAQ (reference sequence). The CDR3 contains 16 residues. Method: immunoSEQ multiplex PCR; TCRdb's copy keeps in-frame clones and lacks some. The sample lists 150,000 to 200,000 clones; more than 85% were seen once. The sequenced material came from blood. This TCR derives from a woman aged 40 to 49 in good health. The chain has TRBV7-9 and TRBJ1-4, with D tentatively TRBD1 (5 bases). CDR3 residues: CASSPPTEGRSEKLFF. CDR3 bases: TGTGCCAGCAGCCCGCCCACCGAGGGGCGCAGTGAAAAACTGTTTTTT. The entire variable domain, with the rest obtained from reference TRBV7-9 and TRBJ1-4, is as follows: DTGVSQNPRHKITKRGQNVTFRCDPISEHNRLYWYRQTLGQGPEFLTYFQNEAQLEKSRLLSDRFSAERPKGSFSTLEIQRTEQGDSAMYLCASSPPTEGRSEKLFFGSGTQLSVL.